Listed below are T cell receptor beta chains from one sample, sequenced in a study of cytotoxic CD8 clonotypes in ibrutinib-treated CLL. Profiling relied on immunoSEQ multiplex PCR, and the TCRdb table lists in-frame clones only, not all of them. The sample lists fewer than 400,000 clones, 67% occurring once. Sequencing was performed on PBMCs, taken after 36 months of ibrutinib treatment. All receptors derive from a human donor with chronic lymphocytic leukemia. Both conserved end residues are part of each CDR3. A D gene is named only where the DNA matches it firmly. Some rows mark clone size as missing; the rest say once, few, many or name a class of expanded clone.

V gene,clone size,D gene,J gene,CDR3 DNA,CDR3 protein
TRBV28,NA,NA,TRBJ1-1,TGTGCCAGCAGTGTCAACACGGGAACTGAAGCTTTCTTT,CASSVNTGTEAFF
TRBV2,once,NA,TRBJ2-3,TGTGCCAGCACGCGGAAGGGGAAAACAGATACGCAGTATTTT,CASTRKGKTDTQYF
TRBV27,NA,NA,TRBJ2-7,TGTGCCAGCAGTTTATATGCAGCCTACGAGCAGTACTTC,CASSLYAAYEQYF
TRBV4-1,NA,NA,TRBJ2-2,TGCGCCAGCAGCCAGCACCCGCTAGCGTCCACCGGGGAGCTGTTTTTT,CASSQHPLASTGELFF
TRBV2,NA,NA,TRBJ1-2,TGTGCCAGCAAATCATGGGAGTATGGCTACACCTTC,CASKSWEYGYTF
TRBV7-2,NA,NA,TRBJ2-2,TGTGCCAGCAGCTTGGACGCGATTAACACCGGGGAGCTGTTTTTT,CASSLDAINTGELFF
TRBV5-1,NA,NA,TRBJ1-2,TGCGCCAGCAGCTTGGAAGGGACCTTCTATGGCTACACCTTC,CASSLEGTFYGYTF
TRBV4-1,NA,TRBD1,TRBJ1-2,TGCGCCAGCAGCCAAGGGCCCACAGGGGATCGCTATGGCTACACCTTC,CASSQGPTGDRYGYTF
TRBV18,NA,NA,TRBJ2-5,TGTGCCAGCTCACCGGGGGCAGCAGAGACCCAGTACTTC,CASSPGAAETQYF
TRBV6-5,NA,TRBD1,TRBJ1-5,TGTGCCACGACAGGGTTTGGGCAGCCCCAGCATTTT,CATTGFGQPQHF
TRBV15,few,NA,TRBJ1-2,TGTGCCACCAGCAGAGATAAACGGGGTGGAGAGTTCCTCTATGGCTACACCTTC,CATSRDKRGGEFLYGYTF
TRBV28,NA,NA,TRBJ2-2,TGTGCCAGCAGTCCAGCAAAAAGGGCCCCCGGGGAGCTGTTTTTT,CASSPAKRAPGELFF
TRBV27,NA,TRBD1,TRBJ1-6,TGTGCCAGCAGACACCCGGGACAGGGTAATTCACCCCTCCACTTT,CASRHPGQGNSPLHF
TRBV25-1,NA,TRBD2,TRBJ2-7,TGTGCCAGCAGTGTCGGCGGGGGGAGATACGAGCAGTACTTC,CASSVGGGRYEQYF
TRBV19,NA,TRBD1,TRBJ2-1,TGTGCCAGTAGGCCCCCGGGACAGGGTATCTACAATGAGCAGTTCTTC,CASRPPGQGIYNEQFF
TRBV7-9,once,NA,TRBJ2-7,TGTGCCAGCAGCTTTCGGGGCAACTCCTACGAGCAGTACTTC,CASSFRGNSYEQYF
TRBV29-1,NA,NA,TRBJ2-1,TGCAGCGCTTACCCACTCCCTACTAGATATGAGCAGTTCTTC,CSAYPLPTRYEQFF
TRBV7-9,once,TRBD1,TRBJ1-1,TGTGCCAGCAGCCTCACGGACAGGGGATGGGACACTGAAGCTTTCTTT,CASSLTDRGWDTEAFF
TRBV10-3,NA,NA,TRBJ2-5,TGTGCCATCAGTGAAGGGGAGACCCAGTACTTC,CAISEGETQYF
TRBV18,NA,NA,TRBJ2-7,TGTGCCAGCTCGCTAGACAGGGAGGGAGAGCAGTACTTC,CASSLDREGEQYF
TRBV27,once,TRBD1,TRBJ2-7,TGTGCCAGCAGTGAGGGACAGGGGTTCTACGAGCAGTACTTC,CASSEGQGFYEQYF
TRBV27,NA,NA,TRBJ2-7,TGTGCCAGCAGTCCAGAAACCACCTTGGGGGAGCAGTACTTC,CASSPETTLGEQYF
TRBV6-5,NA,NA,TRBJ1-6,TGTGCCAGCAGTTCCCGGACGAGCTCCTATAATTCACCCCTCCACTTT,CASSSRTSSYNSPLHF
TRBV28,NA,TRBD1,TRBJ1-2,TGTGCCAGCAGTTTGAGGTCCGGGACAGGAATAGCTAACTATGGCTACACCTTC,CASSLRSGTGIANYGYTF
TRBV4-1,NA,NA,TRBJ2-3,TGCGCCAGCAGCCAAGATTGGGGGGAACTAGTTCTATCAGATACGCAGTATTTT,CASSQDWGELVLSDTQYF
TRBV7-3,NA,TRBD1,TRBJ2-2,TGTGCCAGCACCCCCTCCCAGGGGGCGACCGGGGAGCTGTTTTTT,CASTPSQGATGELFF
TRBV2,NA,NA,TRBJ2-3,TGTGCCAGCAGTGCGGACAGATCAGATACGCAGTATTTT,CASSADRSDTQYF
TRBV7-3,NA,TRBD2,TRBJ2-7,TGTGCCAGTTCGCTAGCGGGAGTTTCCGAGCAGTACTTC,CASSLAGVSEQYF
TRBV28,once,TRBD2,TRBJ2-1,TGTGCCAGCAGTAAAACTAGCGGGAGGGCCTACAATGAGCAGTTCTTC,CASSKTSGRAYNEQFF
TRBV27,NA,NA,TRBJ1-6,TGTGCTAGTGGGCCAGGCTCCTATAATTCACCCCTCCACTTT,CASGPGSYNSPLHF
TRBV9,NA,TRBD2,TRBJ2-1,TGTGCCAGCAGCGTAGAGTGGGCTAGCGGGGAGCAGTTCTTC,CASSVEWASGEQFF
TRBV9,few,TRBD2,TRBJ2-1,TGTGCCAGCAGCACTCCGGGACTAGCGGGTTACAATGAGCAGTTCTTC,CASSTPGLAGYNEQFF
TRBV18,NA,TRBD2,TRBJ2-3,TGTGCCAGCTCACCACAAAGGGCTAGCGGGATCGTCACAGATACGCAGTATTTT,CASSPQRASGIVTDTQYF
TRBV7-9,NA,TRBD1,TRBJ1-2,TGTGCCAGCAGCTTAGGACAGGGGGCCAACTATGGCTACACCTTC,CASSLGQGANYGYTF
TRBV5-1,NA,TRBD2,TRBJ2-7,TGCGCCAGCAGCTTGCCTAGCGGGAGTGCCGAGCAGTACTTC,CASSLPSGSAEQYF
TRBV5-1,few,NA,TRBJ2-7,TGCGCCAGCAGCACCGAGGGACTGGTCTACGAGCAGTACTTC,CASSTEGLVYEQYF
TRBV6-5,few,NA,TRBJ1-5,TGTGCCAGCAGTTATTCGGTCAATCAGCCCCAGCATTTT,CASSYSVNQPQHF
TRBV10-3,NA,NA,TRBJ1-1,TGTGCCATACCGGACAGATCGACTGAAGCTTTCTTT,CAIPDRSTEAFF
TRBV4-2,few,TRBD1,TRBJ1-2,TGTGCCAGCAGTCTGGACCAGGGGGGCTATGGCTACACCTTC,CASSLDQGGYGYTF
TRBV11-2,NA,NA,TRBJ1-1,TGTGCCAGCAGCTTAGATAGGGGCAGCGAGACTTTCTTT,CASSLDRGSETFF
TRBV5-6,few,NA,TRBJ2-3,TGTGCCAGCAGTTCAGATACGCAGTATTTT,CASSSDTQYF
TRBV19,NA,TRBD2,TRBJ2-1,TGTGCCAGTAGTACCGGGACTAGCGGGGGGAATGAGCAGTTCTTC,CASSTGTSGGNEQFF
TRBV23-1,once,NA,TRBJ1-5,TGCGCCAGCAGGCCCGGGTCCGCCGCCGTTTATAGCAATCAGCCCCAGCATTTT,CASRPGSAAVYSNQPQHF
TRBV14,NA,TRBD1,TRBJ2-5,TGTGCCAGCAGCTTTCGAACCGGGACAGGGCGTAGAGAGACCCAGTACTTC,CASSFRTGTGRRETQYF
TRBV10-3,NA,TRBD2,TRBJ2-7,TGTGCCATCAGTGCGGCTAGCGGGAGGACAAACGAGCAGTACTTC,CAISAASGRTNEQYF
TRBV7-9,NA,NA,TRBJ1-2,TGTGCCAGCAGCTTACCGGGGCTCCACTATGGCTACACCTTC,CASSLPGLHYGYTF
TRBV29-1,NA,NA,TRBJ1-2,TGCAGCGTTGAGTCGGAAAGCTATGGCTACACCTTC,CSVESESYGYTF
TRBV6-5,NA,NA,TRBJ2-7,TGTGCCAGCGGCATCGACAGCTCCTACGAGCAGTACTTC,CASGIDSSYEQYF
TRBV2,few,NA,TRBJ1-1,TGTGCCAGCAGTGGCCTTTCGGGGGAGGACACTGAAGCTTTCTTT,CASSGLSGEDTEAFF
TRBV5-4,few,TRBD2,TRBJ2-7,TGTGCCAGCAGCGGTCCGACTAGCGGGGGATCATACGAGCAGTACTTC,CASSGPTSGGSYEQYF